The sequence of this TCR beta chain was determined in a study of T cells in women clearing cervical HPV infection. Study details: HLA type could not be excluded as a confounder.

Clones were sequenced by immunoSEQ multiplex PCR, and TCRdb holds only the in-frame ones, with some missing. Its table lists about 20,000 clones. The TCR sequence derives from a woman aged 18 to 75 with a cervical HPV16 infection that either progressed to CIN3+ or cleared (not recorded which). Input material: blood buffy coat.

The part of the CDR3 DNA that was read is TGTGCCAGTAGTTCTAGACAGGGGTCAGATACG. As protein: CASSSRQGSDT. The entire CDR3 reads CASSSRQGSDTQYF. V and J are TRBV19 and TRBJ2-3, with 8 bases fitting TRBD1. The read finishes 3 residues shy of the CDR3 end, and the germline J gene is used to complete it. This CDR3 is 14 amino acids long. V gave up 5 bases and J gave up 4 bases; unmatched junction bases: 5. The germline gives CDR1 LNHDA, CDR2 SQIVND (reference sequence).